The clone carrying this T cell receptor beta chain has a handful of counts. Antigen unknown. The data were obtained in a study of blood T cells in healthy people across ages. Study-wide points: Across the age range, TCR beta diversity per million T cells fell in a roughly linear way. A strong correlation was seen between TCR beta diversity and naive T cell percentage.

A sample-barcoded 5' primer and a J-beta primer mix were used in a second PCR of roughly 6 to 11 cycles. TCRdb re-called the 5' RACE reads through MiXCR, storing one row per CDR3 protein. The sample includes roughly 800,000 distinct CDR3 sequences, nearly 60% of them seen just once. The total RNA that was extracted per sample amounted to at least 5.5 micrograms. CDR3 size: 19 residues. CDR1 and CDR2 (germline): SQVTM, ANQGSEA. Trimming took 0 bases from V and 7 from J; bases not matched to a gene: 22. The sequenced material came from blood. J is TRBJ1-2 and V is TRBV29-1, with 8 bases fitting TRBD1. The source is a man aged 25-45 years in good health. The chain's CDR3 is CSVEESGQGKRVFGVGYTF. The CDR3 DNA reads TGCAGCGTTGAAGAGTCCGGACAGGGAAAAAGAGTGTTCGGGGTTGGCTACACCTTC.